This T cell receptor (beta chain) was identified in a study of beta chain features in type 1 diabetes. General study points: In all four CD4+ subsets, TCRB CDR3 length was significantly, moderately reduced in type 1 diabetes. Cells with high TCR expression could be over-represented when cDNA is sequenced.

Only a few counts were recorded for this clone. The antigen is unknown. It was via CD45RO/CCR7/CD25/CD127/CD95/CD27 that CD4+ naive, central memory, regulatory and stem cell-like memory cells were sorted. Sequencing targeted expressed TCRB transcripts, as all isolated RNA had been reverse transcribed. An average of about 3.5 million reads was obtained for naive, central memory and regulatory T cell samples. Profiling relied on immunoSEQ multiplex PCR, and the TCRdb table lists in-frame clones only, not all of them. The sample consists of some 190,000 clones, about 7.9% of them appearing once. Trimming at V came to 6 bases and at J to 0 bases, leaving 3 bases not matched to a gene. The CDR3 is 16 amino acids. Per the germline V gene, CDR1 is SNHLY and CDR2 is FYNNEI.

Specimen: central memory CD4+ T cells from blood. The V and J genes are TRBV2 and TRBJ2-5; 14 nucleotides align to TRBD2. The sequence derives from a man between 18 and 29 years old with type 1 diabetes. The CDR3 region has the DNA TGTGCCAGCAGGACTAGCGGGAGGGTCTACCAAGAGACCCAGTACTTC. Translated, it gives CASRTSGRVYQETQYF.